In this sample, the clone carrying this T cell receptor beta chain turned up a few times. The CDR3 is 17 amino acids. The V end was cut by 3 bases, the J end by 5 bases, with 20 bases between. The V gene's germline CDR1 is SGHDN and CDR2 FVKESK. The entry originates in a study of human T cells and chemical hapten exposure. The time point denotes: patch test 1, 2 weeks after DPC sensitization. Treatment indicated: therapeutic diphenylcyclopropenone sensitization with weekly scalp DPC. Suited to DPC and affected by alopecia, the donors ranged from 18 to 70 years old. Unfractionated whole blood yielded total RNA. Library preparation tagged each individual cDNA molecule with a unique molecular identifier. Original data processing: With a range of roughly 23,224 to 690,600, the median per sample was 95,638 TCRs. TCRdb used MiXCR to reprocess the RACE reads, holding one entry per CDR3 protein. The V and J calls reflect TCRdb's pipeline rather than the authors' work. The data contain tens of thousands of distinct CDR3 sequences, about 9.4% of them singletons.

The sequence was collected from a woman in her forties or fifties with alopecia areata. Some clones in this sample may be carry-over from other donors' samples. The sample consisted of whole blood, taken in connection with sensitization to the hapten diphenylcyclopropenone (DPC). This chain connects TRBV14 to TRBJ2-1, with a tentative D call TRBD2 (6 bases). Here the CDR3 DNA reads TGTGCCAGCAGCCATAGGGTAGCGGCAAGAGGGGACAATGAGCAGTTCTTC. Translating gives CASSHRVAARGDNEQFF. The full variable domain, in which reference TRBV14 and TRBJ2-1 provide the parts outside the CDR3, is EAGVTQFPSHSVIEKGQTVTLRCDPISGHDNLYWYRRVMGKEIKFLLHFVKESKQDESGMPNNRFLAERTGGTYSTLKVQPAELEDSGVYFCASSHRVAARGDNEQFFGPGTRLTVL.